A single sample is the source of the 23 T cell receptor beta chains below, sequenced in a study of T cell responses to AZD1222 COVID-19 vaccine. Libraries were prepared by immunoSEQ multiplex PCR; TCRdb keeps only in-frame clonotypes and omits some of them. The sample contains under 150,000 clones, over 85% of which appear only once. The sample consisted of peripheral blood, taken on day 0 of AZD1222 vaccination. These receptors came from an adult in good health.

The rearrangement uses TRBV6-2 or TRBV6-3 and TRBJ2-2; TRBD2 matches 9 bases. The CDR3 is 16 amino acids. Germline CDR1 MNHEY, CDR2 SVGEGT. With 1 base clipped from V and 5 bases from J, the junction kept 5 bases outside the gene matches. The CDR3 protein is CASSYFSGSRTGELFF. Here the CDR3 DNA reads TGTGCCAGCAGTTACTTTAGCGGGAGTCGGACCGGGGAGCTGTTTTTT.

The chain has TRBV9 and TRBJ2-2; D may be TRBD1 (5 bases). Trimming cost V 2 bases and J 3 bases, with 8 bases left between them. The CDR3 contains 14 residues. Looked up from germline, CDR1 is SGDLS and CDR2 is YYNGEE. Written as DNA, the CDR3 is TGTGCCAGCAGCGTCCAGACAGACACCGGGGAGCTGTTTTTT. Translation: CASSVQTDTGELFF.

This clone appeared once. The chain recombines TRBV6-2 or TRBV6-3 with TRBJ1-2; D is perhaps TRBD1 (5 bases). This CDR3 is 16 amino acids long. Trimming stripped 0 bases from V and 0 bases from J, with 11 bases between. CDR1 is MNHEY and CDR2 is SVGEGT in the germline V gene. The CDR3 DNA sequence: TGTGCCAGCAGTTACTCGGAATACAGGTCTAACTATGGCTACACCTTC. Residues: CASSYSEYRSNYGYTF.

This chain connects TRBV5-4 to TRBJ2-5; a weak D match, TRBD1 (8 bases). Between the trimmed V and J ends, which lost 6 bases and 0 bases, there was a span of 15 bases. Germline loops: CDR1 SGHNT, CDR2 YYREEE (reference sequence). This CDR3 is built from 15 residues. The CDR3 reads CASIKQGGYQETQYF. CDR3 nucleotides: TGTGCCAGCATCAAACAGGGGGGGTACCAAGAGACCCAGTACTTC.

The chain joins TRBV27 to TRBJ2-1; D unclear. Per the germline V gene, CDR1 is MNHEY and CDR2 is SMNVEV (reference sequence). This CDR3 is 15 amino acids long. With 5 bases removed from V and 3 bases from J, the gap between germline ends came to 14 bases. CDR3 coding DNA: TGTGCCAGCAGTCCTCAGGTCTTGAACTACAATGAGCAGTTCTTC. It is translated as CASSPQVLNYNEQFF.

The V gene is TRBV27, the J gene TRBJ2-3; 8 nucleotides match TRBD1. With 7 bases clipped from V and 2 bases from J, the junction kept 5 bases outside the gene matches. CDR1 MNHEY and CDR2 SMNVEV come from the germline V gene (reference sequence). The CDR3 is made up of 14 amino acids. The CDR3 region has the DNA TGTGCCAGCACGTCGACAGGGGACACAGATACGCAGTATTTT. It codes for CASTSTGDTDTQYF.

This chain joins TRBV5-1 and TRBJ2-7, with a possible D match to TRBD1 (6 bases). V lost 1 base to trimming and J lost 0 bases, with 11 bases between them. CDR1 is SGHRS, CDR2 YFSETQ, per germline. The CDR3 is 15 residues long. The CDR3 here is CASSLLQGSSYEQYF. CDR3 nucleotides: TGCGCCAGCAGCTTGCTCCAGGGGAGCTCCTACGAGCAGTACTTC. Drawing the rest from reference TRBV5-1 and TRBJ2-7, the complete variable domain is KAGVTQTPRYLIKTRGQQVTLSCSPISGHRSVSWYQQTPGQGLQFLFEYFSETQRNKGNFPGRFSGRQFSNSRSEMNVSTLELGDSALYLCASSLLQGSSYEQYFGPGTRLTVT.

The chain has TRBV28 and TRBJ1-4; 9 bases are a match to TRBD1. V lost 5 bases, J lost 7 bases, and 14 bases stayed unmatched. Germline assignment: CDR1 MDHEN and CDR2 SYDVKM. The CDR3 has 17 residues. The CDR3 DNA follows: TGTGCCAGCAGTACCATTCCGGCCGGGACAGGGAGTGAAAAACTGTTTTTT. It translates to CASSTIPAGTGSEKLFF.

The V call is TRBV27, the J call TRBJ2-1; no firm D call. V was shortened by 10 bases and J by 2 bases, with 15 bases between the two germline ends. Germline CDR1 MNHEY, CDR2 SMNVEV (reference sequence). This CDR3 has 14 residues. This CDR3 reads CATAHRRTYNEQFF. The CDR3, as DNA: TGTGCCACAGCACATCGTCGTACCTACAATGAGCAGTTCTTC.

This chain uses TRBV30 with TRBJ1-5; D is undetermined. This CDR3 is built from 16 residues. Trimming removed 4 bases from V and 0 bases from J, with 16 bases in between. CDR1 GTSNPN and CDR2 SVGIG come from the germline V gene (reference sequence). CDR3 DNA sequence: TGTGCCTGGACCCCCGGAACCGGTTATAGCAATCAGCCCCAGCATTTT. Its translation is CAWTPGTGYSNQPQHF.

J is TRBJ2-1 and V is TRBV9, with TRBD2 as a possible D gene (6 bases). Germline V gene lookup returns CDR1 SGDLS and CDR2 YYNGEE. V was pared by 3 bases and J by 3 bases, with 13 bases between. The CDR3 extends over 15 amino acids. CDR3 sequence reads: CASSGTSTLYNEQFF. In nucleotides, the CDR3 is TGTGCCAGCAGCGGAACTAGCACCCTCTACAATGAGCAGTTCTTC.

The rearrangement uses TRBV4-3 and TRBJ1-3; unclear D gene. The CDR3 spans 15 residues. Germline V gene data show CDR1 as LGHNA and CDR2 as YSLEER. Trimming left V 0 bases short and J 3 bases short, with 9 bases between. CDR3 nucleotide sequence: TGCGCCAGCAGCCAAGATTTGCGAATTGGAAACACCATATATTTT. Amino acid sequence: CASSQDLRIGNTIYF.

CDR3 nucleotide sequence: TGTGCCAGCAGTTTGGAAGGCCCGAGGGGCAAAAACATTCAGTACTTC. Translation gives CASSLEGPRGKNIQYF. The chain is built from TRBV27 and TRBJ2-4; TRBD1 or TRBD2 may be the D gene (5 bases each). The germline V gene has CDR1 MNHEY and CDR2 SMNVEV (reference sequence). The CDR3 sequence is 16 residues long. Trimming stripped 3 bases from V and 3 bases from J, with 15 bases between.

CDR3 nucleotide sequence: TGTGCCAGCAGCTCCTCGCCCAGGACTAGCGGGAGACCAGATACGCAGTATTTT. Encoded protein: CASSSSPRTSGRPDTQYF. The chain joins TRBV5-4 to TRBJ2-3; 13 positions match TRBD2. V was pared by 3 bases and J by 4 bases, with 11 bases of the junction left unmatched. Germline lookup yields CDR1 SGHNT and CDR2 YYREEE (reference sequence). The CDR3 extends over 18 amino acids.

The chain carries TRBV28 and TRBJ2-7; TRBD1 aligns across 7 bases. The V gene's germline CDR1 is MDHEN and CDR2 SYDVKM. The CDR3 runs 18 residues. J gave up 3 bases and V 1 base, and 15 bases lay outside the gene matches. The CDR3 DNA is TGTGCCAGCAGTTTATCCACGGACAGGCTATGGACGGACTACGAGCAGTACTTC. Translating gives CASSLSTDRLWTDYEQYF.

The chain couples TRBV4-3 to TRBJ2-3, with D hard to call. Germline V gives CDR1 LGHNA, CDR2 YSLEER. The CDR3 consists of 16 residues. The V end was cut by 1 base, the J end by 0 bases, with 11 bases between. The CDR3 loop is CASSQVGGSSTDTQYF. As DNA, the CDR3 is TGCGCCAGCAGCCAAGTAGGCGGTTCTAGCACAGATACGCAGTATTTT.

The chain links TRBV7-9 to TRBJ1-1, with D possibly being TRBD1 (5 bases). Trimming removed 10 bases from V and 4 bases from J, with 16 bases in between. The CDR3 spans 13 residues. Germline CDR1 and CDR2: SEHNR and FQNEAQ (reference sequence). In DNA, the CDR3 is TGTGCCACCATCCTGGAGGGGAGCACTGAAGCTTTCTTT. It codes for CATILEGSTEAFF.

Here the CDR3 reads CASSTSGEAEAFF. CDR3 in DNA: TGTGCCAGCTCCACCAGCGGGGAGGCTGAAGCTTTCTTT. The chain links TRBV18 to TRBJ1-1; D is unresolved. V lost 6 bases to trimming and J lost 6 bases, with 14 bases between them. CDR1 and CDR2 from the germline V gene are KGHSH and LQKENI. CDR3 size: 13 residues.

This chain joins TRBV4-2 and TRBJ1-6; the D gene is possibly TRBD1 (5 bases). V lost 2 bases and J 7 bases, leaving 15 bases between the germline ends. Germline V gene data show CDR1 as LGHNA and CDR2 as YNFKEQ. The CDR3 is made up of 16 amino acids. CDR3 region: CASSQRAGSENSPLHF. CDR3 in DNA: TGTGCCAGCAGCCAAAGAGCAGGGAGTGAAAATTCACCCCTCCACTTT.

The CDR3 DNA follows: TGCGCCAGCACCCCCGGGACAGTCAATTCACCCCTCCACTTT. Translation gives CASTPGTVNSPLHF. The V and J genes are TRBV5-1 and TRBJ1-6; 7 nucleotides align to TRBD1. Trimming removed 6 bases from V and 7 bases from J; junction bases left unmatched: 7. CDR3 length equals 14 residues. Germline-derived CDR1 and CDR2 are SGHRS and YFSETQ. The variable domain in full, completed from reference TRBV5-1 and TRBJ1-6, reads KAGVTQTPRYLIKTRGQQVTLSCSPISGHRSVSWYQQTPGQGLQFLFEYFSETQRNKGNFPGRFSGRQFSNSRSEMNVSTLELGDSALYLCASTPGTVNSPLHFGNGTRLTVT.

The CDR3 is CASSAPGQGNSPLHF. The CDR3, as DNA: TGTGCCAGTAGTGCCCCGGGACAGGGGAATTCACCCCTCCACTTT. The V gene is TRBV19, the J gene TRBJ1-6; 10 positions agree with TRBD1. The CDR3 covers 15 residues. Trimming removed 5 bases from V and 7 bases from J; junction bases left unmatched: 5. From germline, CDR1 is LNHDA and CDR2 SQIVND (reference sequence).

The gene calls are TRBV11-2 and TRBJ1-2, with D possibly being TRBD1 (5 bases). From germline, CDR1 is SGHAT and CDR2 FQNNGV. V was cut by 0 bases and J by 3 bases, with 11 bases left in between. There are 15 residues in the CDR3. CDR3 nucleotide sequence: TGTGCCAGCAGCTTAGAACCGTCGGGGGACTATGGCTACACCTTC. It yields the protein CASSLEPSGDYGYTF.

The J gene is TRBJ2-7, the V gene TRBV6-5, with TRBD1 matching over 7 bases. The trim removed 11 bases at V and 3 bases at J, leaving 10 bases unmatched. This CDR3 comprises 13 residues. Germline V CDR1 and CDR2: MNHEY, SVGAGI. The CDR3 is CAVRGQMVYEQYF. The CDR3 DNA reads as TGTGCCGTACGGGGACAGATGGTCTACGAGCAGTACTTC.